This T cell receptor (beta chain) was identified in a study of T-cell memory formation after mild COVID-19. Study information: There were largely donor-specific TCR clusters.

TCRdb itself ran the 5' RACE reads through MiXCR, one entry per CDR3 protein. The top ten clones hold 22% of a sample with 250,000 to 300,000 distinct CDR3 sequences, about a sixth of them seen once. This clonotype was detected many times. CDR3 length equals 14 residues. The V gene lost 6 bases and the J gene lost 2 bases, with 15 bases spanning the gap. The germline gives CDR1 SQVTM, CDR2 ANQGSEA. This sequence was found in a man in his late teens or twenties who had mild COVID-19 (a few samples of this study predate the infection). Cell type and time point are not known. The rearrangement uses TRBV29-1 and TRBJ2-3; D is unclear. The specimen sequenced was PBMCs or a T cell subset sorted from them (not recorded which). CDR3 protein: CSVAPWTDTDTQYF. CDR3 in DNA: TGCAGCGTAGCGCCCTGGACGGACACAGATACGCAGTATTTT.